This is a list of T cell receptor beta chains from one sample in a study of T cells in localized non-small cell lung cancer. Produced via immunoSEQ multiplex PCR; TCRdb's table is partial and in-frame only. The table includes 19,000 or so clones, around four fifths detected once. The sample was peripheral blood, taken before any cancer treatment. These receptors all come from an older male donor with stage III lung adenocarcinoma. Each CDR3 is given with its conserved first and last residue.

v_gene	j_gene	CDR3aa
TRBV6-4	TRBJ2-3	CASSWGGPTDTQYF
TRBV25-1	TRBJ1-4	CASTPGTGNTGEKLFF
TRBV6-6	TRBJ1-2	CASSVRRDYGYTF
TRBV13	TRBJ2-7	CASSFGTYEQYF
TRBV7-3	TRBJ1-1	CASSLTRQGGLNTEAFF
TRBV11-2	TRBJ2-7	CASSSNMVRSYEQYF
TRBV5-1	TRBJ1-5	CASSFGTGDGQPQHF
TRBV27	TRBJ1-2	CASSLSSGQGAYGYTF
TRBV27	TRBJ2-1	CASSLRQGGAEQFF
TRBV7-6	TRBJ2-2	CASSLARDRGNTGELFF
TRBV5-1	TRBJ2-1	CASSLEVSGSSYNEQFF
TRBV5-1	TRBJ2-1	CASSTGLAGGHSYNEQFF
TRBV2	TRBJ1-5	CASTGTGGSQPQHF
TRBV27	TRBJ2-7	CASSAGRIGTSSYEQYF
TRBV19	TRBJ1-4	CASRWGKATNEKLFF
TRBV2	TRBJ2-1	CASSDSSGGLYNEQFF
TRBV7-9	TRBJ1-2	CASSFQGPAGGPRSYTF
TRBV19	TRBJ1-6	CASSITMRIGSPLHF